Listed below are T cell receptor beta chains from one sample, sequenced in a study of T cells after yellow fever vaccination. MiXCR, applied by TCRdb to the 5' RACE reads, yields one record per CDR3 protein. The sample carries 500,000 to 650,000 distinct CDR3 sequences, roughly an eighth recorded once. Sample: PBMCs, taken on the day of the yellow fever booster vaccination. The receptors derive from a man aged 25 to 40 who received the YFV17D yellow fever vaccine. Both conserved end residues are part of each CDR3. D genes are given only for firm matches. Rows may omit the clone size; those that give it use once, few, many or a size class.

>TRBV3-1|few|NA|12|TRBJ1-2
CASSQEFYGYTF
TGTGCCAGCAGCCAAGAGTTCTATGGCTACACCTTC
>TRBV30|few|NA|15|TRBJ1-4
CAWRRGGATNEKLFF
TGTGCCTGGAGACGGGGGGGCGCAACTAATGAAAAACTGTTTTTT
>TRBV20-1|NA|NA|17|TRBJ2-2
CSARDPRGNLGTGELFF
TGCAGTGCTAGAGACCCCCGGGGGAACCTAGGCACCGGGGAGCTGTTTTTT
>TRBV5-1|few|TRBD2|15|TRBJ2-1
CASSLVSGSIYEQFF
TGCGCCAGCAGCTTGGTTAGCGGGAGTATATATGAGCAGTTCTTC
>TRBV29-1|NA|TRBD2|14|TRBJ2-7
CSVETSGSFYEQYF
TGCAGCGTTGAGACTAGCGGGAGCTTCTACGAGCAGTACTTC
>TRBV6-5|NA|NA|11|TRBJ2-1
CASTAGNEQFF
TGTGCCAGCACTGCTGGCAATGAGCAGTTCTTC
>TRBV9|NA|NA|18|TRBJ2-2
CASSVAVSGASNTGELFF
TGTGCCAGCAGCGTAGCGGTTAGCGGAGCTTCGAACACCGGGGAGCTGTTTTTT
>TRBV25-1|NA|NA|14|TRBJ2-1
CASSGLDRNNEQFF
TGTGCCAGCAGTGGTCTAGACAGGAACAATGAGCAGTTCTTC
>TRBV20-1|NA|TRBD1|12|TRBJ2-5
CSAQGQLETQYF
TGCAGTGCCCAGGGACAGTTGGAGACCCAGTACTTC
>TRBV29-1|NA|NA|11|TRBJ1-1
CSVAANTEAFF
TGCAGCGTTGCCGCGAACACTGAAGCTTTCTTT
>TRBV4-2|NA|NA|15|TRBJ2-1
CASSQAVPSSDEQFF
TGTGCCAGCAGCCAGGCAGTCCCCTCATCGGATGAGCAGTTCTTC
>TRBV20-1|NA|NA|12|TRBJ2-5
CSALQQDVTQYF
TGCAGTGCTCTACAGCAGGACGTGACCCAGTACTTC
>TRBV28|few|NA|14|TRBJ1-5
CASSFVNSNQPQHF
TGTGCCAGCAGTTTTGTCAACAGTAATCAGCCCCAGCATTTT
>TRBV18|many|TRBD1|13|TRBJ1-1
CASSKTGDTEAFF
TGTGCCAGCTCAAAGACAGGGGACACTGAAGCTTTCTTT
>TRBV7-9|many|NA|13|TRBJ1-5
CASSLTSNQPQHF
TGTGCCAGCAGCTTGACTAGCAATCAGCCCCAGCATTTT
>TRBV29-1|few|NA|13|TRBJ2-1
CSVEDLAEWEQFF
TGCAGCGTTGAAGATTTAGCGGAATGGGAGCAGTTCTTC
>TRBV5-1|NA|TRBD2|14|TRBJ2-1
CASSLETGTSEQFF
TGCGCCAGCAGCTTGGAGACAGGGACTAGCGAGCAGTTCTTC
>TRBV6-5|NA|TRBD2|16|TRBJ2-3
CASSYRSGGTSDTQYF
TGTGCCAGCAGTTATCGATCGGGAGGAACATCAGATACGCAGTATTTT
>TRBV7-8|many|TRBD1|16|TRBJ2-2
CASSLVGTGNTGELFF
TGTGCCAGCAGCTTAGTTGGGACAGGGAACACCGGGGAGCTGTTTTTT
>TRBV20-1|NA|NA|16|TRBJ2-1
CSARVRGGSGHNEQFF
TGCAGTGCTAGAGTGCGGGGCGGTAGCGGCCACAATGAGCAGTTCTTC
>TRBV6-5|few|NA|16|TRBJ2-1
CASSYSKGSTYNEQFF
TGTGCCAGCAGTTACTCGAAGGGGAGTACCTACAATGAGCAGTTCTTC
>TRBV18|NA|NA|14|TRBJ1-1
CASSPRAGGTEAFF
TGTGCCAGCTCACCCCGCGCGGGGGGAACTGAAGCTTTCTTT
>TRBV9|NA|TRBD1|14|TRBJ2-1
CASSQTGVRSEQFF
TGTGCCAGCAGCCAGACAGGGGTCCGGAGTGAGCAGTTCTTC
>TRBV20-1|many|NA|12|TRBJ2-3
CSAAPGSDTQYF
TGCAGTGCTGCGCCGGGTTCGGATACGCAGTATTTT
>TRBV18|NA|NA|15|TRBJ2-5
CASSPRQGTQETQYF
TGTGCCAGCTCACCACGTCAGGGAACCCAAGAGACCCAGTACTTC
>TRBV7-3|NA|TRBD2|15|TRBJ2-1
CASSPRRLAGSEQFF
TGTGCCAGCAGCCCCAGACGACTAGCGGGAAGTGAGCAGTTCTTC
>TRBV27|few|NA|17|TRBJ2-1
CASSLEGPLSSYNEQFF
TGTGCCAGCAGTTTAGAAGGTCCGTTGAGCTCCTACAATGAGCAGTTCTTC
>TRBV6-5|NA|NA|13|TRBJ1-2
CASSYRGYYGYTF
TGTGCCAGCAGTTACAGGGGTTACTATGGCTACACCTTC
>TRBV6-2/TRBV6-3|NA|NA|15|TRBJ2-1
CASSYESGVVHEQFF
TGTGCCAGCAGTTACGAATCCGGCGTGGTGCATGAGCAGTTCTTC
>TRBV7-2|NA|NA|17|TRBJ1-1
CASSRASRTVGDTEAFF
TGTGCCAGCAGCCGGGCCAGTAGAACTGTTGGGGACACTGAAGCTTTCTTT
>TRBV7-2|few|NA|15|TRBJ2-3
CASSLVVQGTDTQYF
TGTGCCAGCAGCTTAGTGGTGCAGGGCACAGATACGCAGTATTTT
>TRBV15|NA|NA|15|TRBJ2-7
CATSRGGERPYEQYF
TGTGCCACCAGCAGAGGGGGGGAGAGACCCTACGAGCAGTACTTC
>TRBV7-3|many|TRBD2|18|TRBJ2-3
CASSSPPGLAGVADTQYF
TGTGCCAGCAGCTCCCCCCCGGGACTAGCGGGAGTAGCAGATACGCAGTATTTT
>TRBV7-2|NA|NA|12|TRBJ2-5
CASSWSQETQYF
TGTGCCAGCAGCTGGTCCCAAGAGACCCAGTACTTC
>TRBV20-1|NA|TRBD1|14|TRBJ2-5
CSARQQGPAETQYF
TGCAGTGCTAGACAACAGGGGCCCGCAGAGACCCAGTACTTC
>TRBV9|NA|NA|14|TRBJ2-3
CASSGDHHTDTQYF
TGTGCCAGCAGCGGGGACCATCACACAGATACGCAGTATTTT
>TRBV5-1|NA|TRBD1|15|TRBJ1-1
CASSASGTGGTEAFF
TGCGCCAGCAGCGCCTCCGGGACAGGGGGCACTGAAGCTTTCTTT
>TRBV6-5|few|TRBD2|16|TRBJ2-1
CASSFGLAGSYNEQFF
TGTGCCAGCAGTTTCGGACTAGCGGGAAGCTACAATGAGCAGTTCTTC
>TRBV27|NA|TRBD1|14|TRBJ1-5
CASSLRDSRQPQHF
TGTGCCAGCAGTTTAAGGGACAGCAGACAGCCCCAGCATTTT
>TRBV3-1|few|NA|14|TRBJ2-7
CASSQGTYPYEQYF
TGTGCCAGCAGCCAAGGTACCTACCCCTACGAGCAGTACTTC